One sample yielded the 26 T cell receptor beta chains listed below, sequenced in a study of TIL therapy for anti-PD-1-resistant metastatic lung cancer. The immunoSEQ assay was v3. The protocol was immunoSEQ multiplex PCR, while the TCRdb copy is restricted to in-frame clones and leaves out a portion. The top ten hold 9.5% of the sample, which has over 4,500 clones, 64% seen once. Time point: pre-treatment sample, taken before nivolumab and TIL therapy. Pleural nodules or supraclavicular lymph nodes made up most of the excised metastases sampled. The sample here was tumor tissue, taken at baseline. These receptors were obtained from a man between 65 and 85 years old with non-small cell lung cancer.

This chain uses TRBV11-2 with TRBJ2-7; 10 bases fit TRBD2. The CDR3 consists of 15 residues. The germline V gene encodes CDR1 SGHAT and CDR2 FQNNGV. Trimming at V came to 1 base and at J to 0 bases, leaving 0 bases not matched to a gene. CDR3 sequence reads: CASSLVAGGSYEQYF. The DNA of the CDR3 is TGTGCCAGCAGCTTAGTAGCGGGAGGCTCCTACGAGCAGTACTTC. Looking up the rest from reference TRBV11-2 and TRBJ2-7 gives the full variable domain: EAGVAQSPRYKIIEKRQSVAFWCNPISGHATLYWYQQILGQGPKLLIQFQNNGVVDDSQLPKDRFSAERLKGVDSTLKIQPAKLEDSAVYLCASSLVAGGSYEQYFGPGTRLTVT.

The V and J genes are TRBV6-1 and TRBJ1-2, with TRBD1 matching over 7 bases. V trimming: 1 base; J trimming: 3 bases; junction bases outside the gene matches: 5. This CDR3 has 15 amino acids. Per the germline V gene, CDR1 is MNHNS and CDR2 is SASEGT. The chain's CDR3 is CASSEGQGWYYGYTF. CDR3 bases: TGTGCCAGCAGTGAAGGACAGGGCTGGTACTATGGCTACACCTTC.

The chain uses TRBV28 and TRBJ2-7; the match to TRBD2 covers 9 bases. J was trimmed by 6 bases and V by 5 bases; bases with no gene match: 8. Germline V gives CDR1 MDHEN, CDR2 SYDVKM. The CDR3 covers 14 residues. In DNA form, the CDR3 reads TGTGCCAGCAGTGATCCGGGACTAGCAATCGAGCAGTACTTC. The encoded protein is CASSDPGLAIEQYF. The whole variable domain, filled in from reference TRBV28 and TRBJ2-7, reads DVKVTQSSRYLVKRTGEKVFLECVQDMDHENMFWYRQDPGLGLRLIYFSYDVKMKEKGDIPEGYSVSREKKERFSLILESASTNQTSMYLCASSDPGLAIEQYFGPGTRLTVT.

This clone was found a few times. The gene calls are TRBV7-6 and TRBJ2-2, with 10 bases that match TRBD1. The CDR3 has 15 residues. Trimming removed 3 bases from V and 7 bases from J; junction bases left unmatched: 5. Germline CDR1 and CDR2: SGHVS and FNYEAQ. The CDR3 reads CASSFGTGEVGELFF. The CDR3 bases are TGTGCCAGCAGCTTTGGGACAGGGGAGGTCGGGGAGCTGTTTTTT. Looking up the rest from reference TRBV7-6 and TRBJ2-2 gives the full variable domain: GAGVSQSPRYKVTKRGQDVALRCDPISGHVSLYWYRQALGQGPEFLTYFNYEAQQDKSGLPNDRFSAERPEGSISTLTIQRTEQRDSAMYRCASSFGTGEVGELFFGEGSRLTVL.

This chain links TRBV9 with TRBJ2-7; D is ambiguous. Germline V gene lookup returns CDR1 SGDLS and CDR2 YYNGEE. V lost 1 base and J 5 bases, leaving 13 bases between the germline ends. The CDR3 is made up of 14 amino acids. The CDR3 here is CASSVYATLNEQYF. The CDR3 DNA reads TGTGCCAGCAGCGTATACGCGACCCTTAACGAGCAGTACTTC.

The chain combines TRBV4-1 with TRBJ2-2, with D possibly TRBD2 on 5 matching bases. The CDR3 runs to 17 residues. CDR1 is MGHRA and CDR2 is YSYEKL in the germline V gene. Trimming left V 0 bases short and J 6 bases short, with 17 bases between. The CDR3 loop reads CASSQEALRREPGELFF. CDR3 in DNA: TGCGCCAGCAGCCAAGAGGCGTTAAGACGGGAACCCGGGGAGCTGTTTTTT.

This clone was seen a single time. The V and J genes are TRBV29-1 and TRBJ2-1; D is unresolved. This CDR3 contains 12 residues. Germline V gives CDR1 SQVTM, CDR2 ANQGSEA. V lost 8 bases, J lost 3 bases, and 11 bases lay in between. Here the CDR3 DNA reads TGCAGCACCACTACCGGCTACAATGAGCAGTTCTTC. Its protein product is CSTTTGYNEQFF.

To note about this clone: The same CDR3 is also encoded by other DNA sequences in this sample. CDR3 in amino acids: CASTPGPLNTEAFF. The CDR3 nucleotides read TGTGCCAGTACTCCCGGGCCGTTGAACACTGAAGCTTTCTTT. The rearrangement joins TRBV19 to TRBJ1-1; D is uncertain. The ends were cut back, 7 bases at V and 0 bases at J, with 12 bases in the middle. Germline-derived CDR1 and CDR2 are LNHDA and SQIVND (reference sequence). This CDR3 is 14 amino acids long. Drawing the rest from reference TRBV19 and TRBJ1-1, the complete variable domain is DGGITQSPKYLFRKEGQNVTLSCEQNLNHDAMYWYRQDPGQGLRLIYYSQIVNDFQKGDIAEGYSVSREKKESFPLTVTSAQKNPTAFYLCASTPGPLNTEAFFGQGTRLTVV.

The gene calls are TRBV28 and TRBJ1-1, with a weak D call TRBD1 (5 bases). V shed 6 bases and J shed 5 bases, with 25 bases lying between them. This CDR3 has 17 residues. Germline V gene sequence: CDR1 MDHEN, CDR2 SYDVKM. In nucleotides, the CDR3 is TGTGCCAGCAGGGGACTGGCAAGGCTTCTCCTGGGAACTGAAGCTTTCTTT. Translation gives CASRGLARLLLGTEAFF.

This chain links TRBV7-2 with TRBJ1-5, with D maybe TRBD1 (5 bases). The V end was cut by 5 bases, the J end by 0 bases, with 11 bases between. CDR1 and CDR2 (germline): SGHTA, FQGNSA. CDR3 size: 15 residues. The CDR3 coding sequence is TGTGCCAGCAGCCTGGGGGTCCATAGCAATCAGCCCCAGCATTTT. This translates into CASSLGVHSNQPQHF.

This clone was observed once. The V call is TRBV5-1, the J call TRBJ1-1, with a weak D call TRBD1 (5 bases). The CDR3 loop spans 13 amino acids. CDR1 SGHRS and CDR2 YFSETQ come from the germline V gene. The V gene lost 0 bases and the J gene lost 14 bases, with 17 bases spanning the gap. CDR3 in DNA: TGCGCCAGCAGCTTGGGGGACGGCCAGAGATGGTTCTTT. Its protein product is CASSLGDGQRWFF.

The chain employs TRBV5-1 and TRBJ1-5; D call uncertain. V lost 0 bases, J lost 4 bases, and 14 bases lay in between. The CDR3 sequence is 16 residues long. CDR1 and CDR2 from the germline V gene are SGHRS and YFSETQ. CDR3: CASSLGGVSGNQPQHF. CDR3 coding DNA: TGCGCCAGCAGCTTGGGGGGAGTTTCGGGGAATCAGCCCCAGCATTTT.

The chain couples TRBV7-2 to TRBJ2-5; 7 bases match TRBD2. The CDR3 is 15 amino acids. The V gene's germline CDR1 is SGHTA and CDR2 FQGNSA. V dropped 2 bases and J dropped 5; count of bases not matched to a gene: 8. This CDR3 reads CASSLTGRAEETQYF. CDR3 coding DNA: TGTGCCAGCAGCTTAACGGGGAGGGCCGAGGAGACCCAGTACTTC. The complete variable domain, with remaining parts taken from reference TRBV7-2 and TRBJ2-5, reads GAGVSQSPSNKVTEKGKDVELRCDPISGHTALYWYRQSLGQGLEFLIYFQGNSAPDKSGLPSDRFSAERTGGSVSTLTIQRTQQEDSAVYLCASSLTGRAEETQYFGPGTRLLVL.

The genes are TRBV28 and TRBJ2-5; possibly TRBD2 for D (6 bases). Germline V gene lookup returns CDR1 MDHEN and CDR2 SYDVKM. The germline V and J ends were trimmed by 3 bases and 3 bases, with 11 bases remaining between them. This CDR3 contains 14 residues. The CDR3 is CASSLLGGEETQYF. For the CDR3, the DNA is TGTGCCAGCAGTTTGTTAGGAGGGGAAGAGACCCAGTACTTC.

This chain links TRBV7-3 with TRBJ1-2; no firm D call. V was cut by 0 bases and J by 2 bases, with 10 bases left in between. The CDR3 runs 15 residues. The germline CDR1 and CDR2 sequences are SGHTA and FQGTGA. The CDR3 nucleotides are TGTGCCAGCAGCTTAACGTCGGGAGTGAACTATGGCTACACCTTC. This codes for CASSLTSGVNYGYTF.

V is TRBV11-2 and J is TRBJ2-7, with D perhaps being TRBD1 or TRBD2 (5 bases each). The V end was cut by 1 base, the J end by 3 bases, with 16 bases between. Looked up from germline, CDR1 is SGHAT and CDR2 is FQNNGV. This CDR3 spans 16 amino acids. The CDR3, as DNA: TGTGCCAGCAGCTTAGGAGGGGCAAGCATGATCTACGAGCAGTACTTC. The encoded protein is CASSLGGASMIYEQYF. The variable domain in full, completed from reference TRBV11-2 and TRBJ2-7, reads EAGVAQSPRYKIIEKRQSVAFWCNPISGHATLYWYQQILGQGPKLLIQFQNNGVVDDSQLPKDRFSAERLKGVDSTLKIQPAKLEDSAVYLCASSLGGASMIYEQYFGPGTRLTVT.

This clone was seen more than once but under ten times. V gene TRBV28 combines with J gene TRBJ1-5; D gene uncertain. Trimming left V 5 bases short and J 5 bases short, with 10 bases between. The CDR3 covers 13 residues. CDR1 is MDHEN, CDR2 SYDVKM, per germline. CDR3 DNA sequence: TGTGCCAGCAGTCCAGACGACGATCAGCCCCAGCATTTT. It specifies CASSPDDDQPQHF.

The rearrangement uses TRBV9 and TRBJ2-7, with a tentative D call TRBD2 (5 bases). The germline V gene encodes CDR1 SGDLS and CDR2 YYNGEE. CDR3 size: 14 residues. Between the trimmed V and J ends, which lost 2 bases and 2 bases, there was a span of 11 bases. The CDR3 region has the DNA TGTGCCAGCAGCGTTAGCGACGACCCCTACGAGCAGTACTTC. Its protein is CASSVSDDPYEQYF. The full variable domain, completed using reference TRBV9 and TRBJ2-7, is DSGVTQTPKHLITATGQRVTLRCSPRSGDLSVYWYQQSLDQGLQFLIQYYNGEERAKGNILERFSAQQFPDLHSELNLSSLELGDSALYFCASSVSDDPYEQYFGPGTRLTVT.

This clone was counted between two and nine times. V usage is TRBV27 and J usage is TRBJ2-7, with D tentatively TRBD2 (6 bases). CDR1 MNHEY and CDR2 SMNVEV come from the germline V gene (reference sequence). This CDR3 has 13 residues. Trimming took 1 base from V and 4 from J, leaving 8 bases between them. The chain's CDR3 is CASSLWSGYEQYF. CDR3 nucleotide sequence: TGTGCCAGCAGTTTATGGAGCGGGTACGAGCAGTACTTC.

This clone has just a few counts. The V gene is TRBV4-2, the J gene TRBJ1-2; a weak D match, TRBD1 (5 bases). V was shortened by 4 bases and J by 4 bases, with 10 bases between the two germline ends. This CDR3 region has 13 residues. Looked up from germline, CDR1 is LGHNA and CDR2 is YNFKEQ. The CDR3 bases are TGTGCCAGCAGCCCCGAAGGGGCCTATGGCTACACCTTC. Protein sequence: CASSPEGAYGYTF.

This clone has a single count. The chain links TRBV14 to TRBJ2-3; D unclear. Deletions cut 1 base from V and 5 bases from J, with 7 bases between. This CDR3 has 13 residues. CDR1 is SGHDN, CDR2 FVKESK, per germline. The CDR3 loop is CASSQGPGDTQYF. The CDR3 DNA is TGTGCCAGCAGCCAAGGTCCGGGAGATACGCAGTATTTT.

The chain couples TRBV27 to TRBJ2-4; 12 nucleotides agree with TRBD2. This CDR3 contains 17 residues. The germline V gene encodes CDR1 MNHEY and CDR2 SMNVEV (reference sequence). V lost 5 bases, J lost 1 base, and 6 bases stayed unmatched. The CDR3, as DNA: TGTGCCAGCAGTCCAAGGACTAGCGGGAATGCCAAAAACATTCAGTACTTC. Residues: CASSPRTSGNAKNIQYF.

V gene TRBV7-2 combines with J gene TRBJ1-5; D is uncertain. Germline lookup yields CDR1 SGHTA and CDR2 FQGNSA. The CDR3 is made up of 16 amino acids. V was pared by 1 base and J by 5 bases, with 15 bases between. This CDR3 reads CASSLGVDFSYQPQHF. The CDR3 DNA reads as TGTGCCAGCAGCTTAGGTGTCGACTTTTCCTATCAGCCCCAGCATTTT.

This clone showed up just a few times. The chain has TRBV4-1 and TRBJ2-5, with D possibly being TRBD2 (6 bases). V dropped 2 bases and J dropped 5 bases, with 18 bases sitting between them. Germline CDR1 is MGHRA and CDR2 is YSYEKL. The CDR3 extends over 16 amino acids. The CDR3 DNA reads TGCGCCAGCAGCCAATTACACGGGACTGAGAAGGAGACCCAGTACTTC. Its translation is CASSQLHGTEKETQYF.

This chain connects TRBV19 to TRBJ2-4; TRBD2 is a possible D gene (5 bases). Germline V gene data show CDR1 as LNHDA and CDR2 as SQIVND (reference sequence). V lost 7 bases and J lost 4, with 17 bases in between. This CDR3 comprises 15 residues. CDR3 sequence (DNA): TGTGCCAGTATCTATGAGGGTCCCTTTAAAAACATTCAGTACTTC. Protein: CASIYEGPFKNIQYF.

The chain couples TRBV21-1 to TRBJ2-4; the D call TRBD1 from the table was never checked on the DNA. TRBV21-1 is listed as a pseudogene. This CDR3 is built from 13 residues. This CDR3 is CASSMDRGNIQYF. The CDR3 DNA reads as TGTGCCAGCAGCATGGACAGGGGTAACATTCAGTACTTC.